The 29 T cell receptor beta chains in this list originate from one sample, sequenced in a study of T cell responses to AZD1222 COVID-19 vaccine. The protocol was immunoSEQ multiplex PCR, while the TCRdb copy is restricted to in-frame clones and leaves out a portion. The sample carries about 130,000 clones, approximately 93% recorded once. This specimen consisted of peripheral blood, obtained on day 0 of AZD1222 vaccination. The receptors come from an adult in good health.

This chain links TRBV7-6 with TRBJ1-5, with D possibly matching TRBD1 (6 bases). The length of the CDR3 is 15 residues. Germline CDR1 and CDR2: SGHVS and FNYEAQ. V was pared by 0 bases and J by 5 bases, with 11 bases between. The CDR3 sequence is CASSLAGRGDQPQHF. The CDR3 nucleotides read TGTGCCAGCAGCTTAGCGGGCAGGGGTGATCAGCCCCAGCATTTT.

This CDR3 reads CASSLVQGASYGYTF. For the CDR3, the DNA is TGTGCCAGCAGTTTGGTACAGGGGGCATCATATGGCTACACCTTC. The chain uses TRBV28 and TRBJ1-2, with 9 positions matching TRBD1. This CDR3 has 15 residues. Germline V gives CDR1 MDHEN, CDR2 SYDVKM. V trimming: 3 bases; J trimming: 5 bases; junction bases outside the gene matches: 7.

V and J are TRBV28 and TRBJ1-2; D is uncertain. The CDR3 length is 18 residues. V was cut by 3 bases and J by 2 bases, with 22 bases left in between. Per the germline V gene, CDR1 is MDHEN and CDR2 is SYDVKM. The CDR3 nucleotides are TGTGCCAGCAGTTTGGGGAGTGGTTTCGGGCAGAGCAACTATGGCTACACCTTC. It is translated as CASSLGSGFGQSNYGYTF.

This CDR3 reads CASSDLYGYTF. CDR3 in DNA: TGTGCCAGCAGTGACCTATATGGCTACACCTTC. The chain employs TRBV6-1 and TRBJ1-2, with D unclear. The CDR3 runs 11 residues. V was shortened by 3 bases and J by 5 bases, with 4 bases between the two germline ends. Looked up from germline, CDR1 is MNHNS and CDR2 is SASEGT.

The chain has TRBV6-2 or TRBV6-3 and TRBJ1-5; 8 bases fit TRBD1. The CDR3 covers 16 residues. Germline V gives CDR1 MNHEY, CDR2 SVGEGT. With V trimmed by 6 bases and J by 5 bases, 12 bases remained unmatched. The CDR3 reads CASSSRGQVWDQPQHF. In DNA, the CDR3 is TGTGCCAGCAGCTCCCGGGGACAGGTTTGGGATCAGCCCCAGCATTTT.

CDR3 sequence: CASRRQGSTEAFF. DNA of the CDR3: TGTGCCAGCAGAAGACAGGGGAGCACTGAAGCTTTCTTT. V usage is TRBV28 and J usage is TRBJ1-1; 8 bases map to TRBD1. Trimming at V came to 6 bases and at J to 4 bases, leaving 4 bases not matched to a gene. CDR1 is MDHEN and CDR2 is SYDVKM in the germline V gene. CDR3 length equals 13 residues.

The chain links TRBV27 to TRBJ1-2, with D unresolved. There are 15 residues in the CDR3. In germline, CDR1 is MNHEY, CDR2 SMNVEV (reference sequence). Trimming left V 2 bases short and J 3 bases short, with 13 bases between. CDR3 nucleotide sequence: TGTGCCAGCAGTTTAATGGGGTCGGGCGACTATGGCTACACCTTC. Translation gives CASSLMGSGDYGYTF.

In this sample, this clone turned up once. This chain links TRBV7-2 with TRBJ2-3, with D perhaps matching TRBD1 or TRBD2 (6 bases each). The length of the CDR3 is 12 residues. Germline CDR1 reads SGHTA; CDR2 reads FQGNSA. The CDR3 reads CALEGGTDTQYF. The CDR3 nucleotides are TGTGCACTGGAGGGGGGCACAGATACGCAGTATTTT.

The chain couples TRBV2 to TRBJ1-3; 9 positions agree with TRBD1. With V trimmed by 5 bases and J by 2 bases, 4 bases remained unmatched. Germline loops: CDR1 SNHLY, CDR2 FYNNEI. The CDR3 extends over 15 amino acids. The CDR3 nucleotides are TGTGCCAGCAGTCCACAGGGGGCGCCTGGAAACACCATATATTTT. This translates into CASSPQGAPGNTIYF.

This chain links TRBV4-1 with TRBJ1-4; 8 nucleotides agree with TRBD1. The V segment lost 5 bases and the J segment 0 bases; nucleotides outside the gene matches: 14. The CDR3 loop spans 19 amino acids. From germline, CDR1 is MGHRA and CDR2 YSYEKL. CDR3 sequence reads: CASSGRTGIRFATNEKLFF. CDR3 bases: TGCGCCAGCAGCGGTCGGACAGGGATCCGGTTTGCAACTAATGAAAAACTGTTTTTT.

The rearrangement uses TRBV10-3 and TRBJ1-3; D is uncertain. The V gene's germline CDR1 is ENHRY and CDR2 SYGVKD. The CDR3 length is 18 residues. V lost 0 bases, J lost 2 bases, and 17 bases lay in between. The DNA of the CDR3 is TGTGCCATCAGTGAGTCGCGGGCCCCGGGTAGTACTGGAAACACCATATATTTT. This encodes CAISESRAPGSTGNTIYF.

The gene calls are TRBV7-9 and TRBJ2-5; either TRBD1 or TRBD2 may fit D (5 bases each). The CDR3 spans 15 residues. The germline V gene encodes CDR1 SEHNR and CDR2 FQNEAQ (reference sequence). Trimming cost V 4 bases and J 5 bases, with 17 bases left between them. CDR3 in amino acids: CASSSTPFGTETQYF. The CDR3 nucleotides are TGTGCCAGCAGCTCAACCCCATTTGGGACGGAGACCCAGTACTTC.

This chain connects TRBV14 to TRBJ1-2; D might be TRBD1 (5 bases). This CDR3 comprises 13 residues. V was shortened by 3 bases and J by 4 bases, with 9 bases between the two germline ends. Germline CDR1 is SGHDN and CDR2 is FVKESK. CDR3 bases: TGTGCCAGCAGCCACAGGGTGGCCTATGGCTACACCTTC. Encoded protein: CASSHRVAYGYTF.

CDR3 coding DNA: TGTGCCAGCAGCCCGGGAGTGGGGTCTAGCGTTGAGCAGTTCTTC. This sequence encodes CASSPGVGSSVEQFF. The chain links TRBV7-8 to TRBJ2-1; a weak D match, TRBD2 (6 bases). Germline V gene sequence: CDR1 SGHVS, CDR2 FQNEAQ. Deletions cut 5 bases from V and 9 bases from J, with 20 bases between. This CDR3 spans 15 amino acids.

The genes are TRBV2 and TRBJ2-1, with 7 positions matching TRBD2. CDR3 size: 13 residues. V was clipped by 3 bases and J by 4 bases; unmatched bases: 0. Looked up from germline, CDR1 is SNHLY and CDR2 is FYNNEI. The CDR3 DNA reads as TGTGCCAGCAGTGACGGGGGGTACAATGAGCAGTTCTTC. As protein: CASSDGGYNEQFF.

CDR3 residues: CAIMTGGRGNTEAFF. The CDR3 DNA sequence: TGTGCCATCATGACAGGGGGGAGGGGGAACACTGAAGCTTTCTTT. V and J are TRBV10-3 and TRBJ1-1, with TRBD1 matching over 9 bases. Germline lookup yields CDR1 ENHRY and CDR2 SYGVKD. V shed 7 bases, J shed 1 base, and the junction held 7 bases outside the gene matches. The CDR3 totals 15 residues.

V is TRBV25-1 and J is TRBJ2-3; no definite D call. The germline V gene has CDR1 MGHDK and CDR2 SYGVNS. Trimming cost V 2 bases and J 8 bases, with 11 bases left between them. The length of the CDR3 is 13 residues. CDR3 in amino acids: CASSEGSLITQYF. The DNA for the CDR3 is TGTGCCAGCAGTGAAGGCAGCCTAATTACGCAGTATTTT.

The table lists this clone with a few counts. This rearrangement joins TRBV4-1 to TRBJ1-2, with TRBD1 matching 7 bases. The CDR3 extends over 14 amino acids. V lost 3 bases to trimming and J lost 3 bases; unmatched junction nucleotides: 4. The V gene's germline CDR1 is MGHRA and CDR2 YSYEKL. The CDR3 reads CASSHSTGDYGYTF. The CDR3 DNA is TGCGCCAGCAGCCATTCTACAGGGGACTATGGCTACACCTTC.

The rearrangement joins TRBV29-1 to TRBJ1-3; D unresolved. V was pared by 4 bases and J by 4 bases, with 11 bases between. CDR3 size: 13 residues. Germline lookup yields CDR1 SQVTM and CDR2 ANQGSEA. The CDR3 loop is CSVGPGTGNTIYF. CDR3 nucleotide sequence: TGCAGCGTTGGCCCAGGTACCGGAAACACCATATATTTT.

This rearrangement joins TRBV13 to TRBJ1-5; no clear D gene. V was cut by 5 bases and J by 1 base, with 12 bases left in between. Germline loops: CDR1 PRHDT, CDR2 FYEKMQ (reference sequence). CDR3 length: 15 amino acids. This CDR3 reads CASSAGRGSNQPQHF. CDR3 DNA sequence: TGTGCCAGCAGCGCTGGAAGAGGCAGCAATCAGCCCCAGCATTTT.

This clone appeared a few times. V gene TRBV5-4 combines with J gene TRBJ1-5; D gene uncertain. This CDR3 has 14 amino acids. Germline-derived CDR1 and CDR2 are SGHNT and YYREEE (reference sequence). V was cut by 4 bases and J by 1 base, with 9 bases left in between. The CDR3 is CASSDLDSNQPQHF. The DNA for the CDR3 is TGTGCCAGCAGCGACCTGGACAGCAATCAGCCCCAGCATTTT.

The chain has TRBV9 and TRBJ2-7, with D possibly TRBD1 on 5 matching bases. This CDR3 has 16 residues. Germline V gives CDR1 SGDLS, CDR2 YYNGEE. V shed 2 bases and J shed 2 bases, with 17 bases lying between them. Written as DNA, the CDR3 is TGTGCCAGCAGCGTGGGAACAGGTTCCCAACCCTACGAGCAGTACTTC. Encoded protein: CASSVGTGSQPYEQYF.

This rearrangement joins TRBV20-1 to TRBJ2-2; 16 bases agree with TRBD2. Germline V gene data show CDR1 as DFQATT and CDR2 as SNEGSKA (reference sequence). The CDR3 spans 18 residues. V trimming: 3 bases; J trimming: 7 bases; junction bases outside the gene matches: 11. The CDR3 loop is CSASRPGLAGGSHGELFF. The CDR3 DNA follows: TGCAGTGCTAGTCGCCCGGGACTAGCGGGAGGGTCCCACGGGGAGCTGTTTTTT.

The rearrangement joins TRBV7-3 to TRBJ2-3, with 12 nucleotides matching TRBD2. CDR1 and CDR2 (germline): SGHTA, FQGTGA. The CDR3 is made up of 17 amino acids. V shed 1 base and J 2 bases; nucleotides not matched to a gene: 4. The CDR3 DNA reads TGTGCCAGCAGCTTAAGGCTAGCGGGAGGGCCCACAGATACGCAGTATTTT. Its protein product is CASSLRLAGGPTDTQYF.

V and J are TRBV18 and TRBJ2-2; D not resolved. Trimming pared 2 bases from V and 1 base from J, leaving 2 bases between. The germline CDR1 and CDR2 sequences are KGHSH and LQKENI. The CDR3 is made up of 13 amino acids. The CDR3 protein is CASSPGNTGELFF. CDR3 coding DNA: TGTGCCAGCTCACCAGGGAACACCGGGGAGCTGTTTTTT.

The V call is TRBV7-9, the J call TRBJ2-3; TRBD2 matches 9 bases. The CDR3 extends over 16 amino acids. V lost 5 bases to trimming and J lost 6 bases; unmatched junction nucleotides: 12. Germline loops: CDR1 SEHNR, CDR2 FQNEAQ (reference sequence). The CDR3 loop is CASSRGLAGDSDTQYF. The CDR3 DNA follows: TGTGCCAGCAGCCGCGGCTTAGCGGGAGATTCGGATACGCAGTATTTT.

The chain employs TRBV28 and TRBJ1-2; D is perhaps TRBD1 (6 bases). Germline V gene lookup returns CDR1 MDHEN and CDR2 SYDVKM. This CDR3 is built from 14 residues. With 1 base removed from V and 4 bases from J, the gap between germline ends came to 10 bases. The CDR3 DNA follows: TGTGCCAGCAGTTTATCGGGCAGGGGCTATGGCTACACCTTC. Amino acid sequence: CASSLSGRGYGYTF.

The V and J genes are TRBV4-2 and TRBJ2-7; 14 bases map to TRBD2. There are 15 residues in the CDR3. Germline trimming cut 4 bases from V and 3 bases from J; bases unmatched to any gene: 2. Looked up from germline, CDR1 is LGHNA and CDR2 is YNFKEQ. CDR3 coding DNA: TGTGCCAGCAGCCCGGGACTAGCGGGGGACTACGAGCAGTACTTC. It specifies CASSPGLAGDYEQYF.

This chain joins TRBV9 and TRBJ2-7; no reliable D call. The CDR3 totals 13 residues. Looked up from germline, CDR1 is SGDLS and CDR2 is YYNGEE. V was shortened by 4 bases and J by 0 bases, with 8 bases between the two germline ends. The CDR3 nucleotides read TGTGCCAGCAGCCCTCAACTCTCCTACGAGCAGTACTTC. This encodes CASSPQLSYEQYF. The full variable domain, with the rest looked up from reference TRBV9 and TRBJ2-7, is DSGVTQTPKHLITATGQRVTLRCSPRSGDLSVYWYQQSLDQGLQFLIQYYNGEERAKGNILERFSAQQFPDLHSELNLSSLELGDSALYFCASSPQLSYEQYFGPGTRLTVT.